A single sample gave rise to the 4 T cell receptor beta chains below, sequenced in a study of shared clonotypes between healthy human individuals. Profiling relied on immunoSEQ multiplex PCR, and the TCRdb table lists in-frame clones only, not all of them. Counted here are approximately 840,000 clones, about 96% occurring once; the ten biggest clones make up over 0.2%. CD45RO-negative, CCR7-positively selected cells formed the naive CD8 fraction, excluding terminally differentiated effector memory CD45RA+ cells. Sequenced: naive CD8+ T cells sorted from blood. All receptors derive from a man younger than 40 in good health.

This clone was seen just once. This chain's CDR3 is CASSLRAPTEQYF. CDR3 in DNA: TGTGCCAGCAGTTTACGGGCCCCAACCGAGCAGTACTTC. V gene TRBV27 combines with J gene TRBJ2-7, with no clear D. The germline gives CDR1 MNHEY, CDR2 SMNVEV (reference sequence). The V gene lost 2 bases and the J gene lost 6 bases, with 11 bases spanning the gap. This CDR3 comprises 13 residues.

This chain uses TRBV18 with TRBJ2-7; D remains ambiguous. Germline V gene lookup returns CDR1 KGHSH and CDR2 LQKENI. V was cut by 3 bases and J by 2 bases, with 17 bases left in between. There are 16 residues in the CDR3. CDR3 sequence (DNA): TGTGCCAGCTCACCCCAAGGTCGTGTTACGCCCTACGAGCAGTACTTC. Protein product: CASSPQGRVTPYEQYF.

The CDR3: CSVMGTGGELETQYF. DNA for the CDR3: TGCAGCGTTATGGGGACAGGGGGCGAATTGGAGACCCAGTACTTC. The chain employs TRBV29-1 and TRBJ2-5; 12 bases agree with TRBD1. Per the germline V gene, CDR1 is SQVTM and CDR2 is ANQGSEA. The CDR3 covers 15 residues. Trimming cost V 5 bases and J 5 bases; bases outside gene matches: 9.

J is TRBJ2-2 and V is TRBV19, with D unresolved. The V end was cut by 6 bases, the J end by 3 bases, with 5 bases between. CDR3 length: 12 residues. Germline V gene lookup returns CDR1 LNHDA and CDR2 SQIVND (reference sequence). This CDR3 reads CASRMYTGELFF. CDR3 nucleotide sequence: TGTGCCAGTAGGATGTACACCGGGGAGCTGTTTTTT.